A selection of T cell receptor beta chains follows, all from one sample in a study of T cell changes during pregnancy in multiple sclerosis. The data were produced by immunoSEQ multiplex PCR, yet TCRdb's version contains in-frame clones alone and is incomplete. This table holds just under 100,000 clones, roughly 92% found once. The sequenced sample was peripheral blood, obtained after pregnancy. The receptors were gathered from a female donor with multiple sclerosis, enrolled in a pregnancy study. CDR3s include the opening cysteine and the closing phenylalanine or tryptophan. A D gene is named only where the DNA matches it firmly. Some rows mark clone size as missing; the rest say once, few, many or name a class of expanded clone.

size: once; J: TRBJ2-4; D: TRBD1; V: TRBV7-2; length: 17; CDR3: CASSLAGRGRLGNIQYF; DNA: TGTGCCAGCAGCTTAGCGGGCAGGGGGCGTCTGGGAAACATTCAGTACTTC
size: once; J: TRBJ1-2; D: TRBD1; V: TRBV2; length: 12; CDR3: CASRGQHPGYTF; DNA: TGTGCCAGCAGGGGACAGCATCCAGGCTACACCTTC
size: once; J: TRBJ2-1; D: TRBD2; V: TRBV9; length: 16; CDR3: CASSGVGLAGANEQFF; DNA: TGTGCCAGCAGCGGCGTCGGACTAGCGGGGGCCAATGAGCAGTTCTTC
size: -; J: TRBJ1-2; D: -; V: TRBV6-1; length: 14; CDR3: CASTQKRDSSGYTF; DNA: TGTGCCAGCACCCAAAAACGGGACTCCTCTGGCTACACCTTC
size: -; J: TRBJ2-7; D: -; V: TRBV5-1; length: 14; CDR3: CASSLATGSYEQYF; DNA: TGCGCCAGCAGCTTGGCCACAGGCTCCTACGAGCAGTACTTC
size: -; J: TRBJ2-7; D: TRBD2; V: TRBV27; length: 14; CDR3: CASSWTSGKLEQYF; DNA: TGTGCCAGCAGTTGGACTAGCGGGAAACTCGAGCAGTACTTC
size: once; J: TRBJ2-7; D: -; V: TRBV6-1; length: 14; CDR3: CASSWAFPSYEQYF; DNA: TGTGCCAGCAGTTGGGCCTTTCCCTCCTACGAGCAGTACTTC
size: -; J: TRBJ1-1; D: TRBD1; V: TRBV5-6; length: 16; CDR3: CASSYNTASRGTEAFF; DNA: TGTGCCAGCAGCTATAATACCGCGTCCAGGGGGACTGAAGCTTTCTTT
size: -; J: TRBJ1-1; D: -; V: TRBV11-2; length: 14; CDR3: CASSFWTVNTEAFF; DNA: TGTGCCAGCAGCTTTTGGACAGTGAACACTGAAGCTTTCTTT
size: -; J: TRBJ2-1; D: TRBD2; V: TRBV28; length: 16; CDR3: CASSLSGTSGMYEQFF; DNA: TGTGCCAGCAGTTTATCCGGGACTAGCGGGATGTATGAGCAGTTCTTC
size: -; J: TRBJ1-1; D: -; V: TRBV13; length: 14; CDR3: CASQVRRRSTEAFF; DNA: TGTGCCAGCCAGGTACGGAGGAGGAGCACTGAAGCTTTCTTT
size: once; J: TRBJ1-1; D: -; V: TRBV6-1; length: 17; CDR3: CASSDLVLYSDNLEAFF; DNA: TGTGCCAGCAGTGACCTTGTCCTATACTCGGACAATCTTGAAGCTTTCTTT
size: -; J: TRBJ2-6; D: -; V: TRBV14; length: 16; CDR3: CASRGVTVSGANVLTF; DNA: TGTGCCAGCAGGGGCGTTACCGTGTCTGGGGCCAACGTCCTGACTTTC
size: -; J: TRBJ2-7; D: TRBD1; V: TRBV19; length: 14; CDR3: CASSPGQAIYEQYF; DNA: TGTGCCAGTAGTCCGGGACAGGCTATCTACGAGCAGTACTTC
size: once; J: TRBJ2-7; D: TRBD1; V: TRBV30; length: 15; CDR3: CAWSVPDRDFYEQYF; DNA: TGTGCCTGGAGTGTGCCGGACAGGGATTTTTACGAGCAGTACTTC
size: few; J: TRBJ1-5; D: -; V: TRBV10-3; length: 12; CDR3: CAIGPGNQPQHF; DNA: TGTGCCATCGGTCCAGGGAATCAGCCCCAGCATTTT
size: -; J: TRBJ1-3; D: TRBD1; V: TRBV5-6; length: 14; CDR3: CASSATGGRNTIYF; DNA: TGTGCCAGCAGCGCAACAGGGGGCCGAAACACCATATATTTT
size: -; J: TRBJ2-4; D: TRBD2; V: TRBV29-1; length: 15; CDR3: CSAKTSGRVPNIQYF; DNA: TGCAGCGCCAAGACTAGCGGGAGGGTGCCAAACATTCAGTACTTC
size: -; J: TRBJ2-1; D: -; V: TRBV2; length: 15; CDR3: CASTLERGGYNEQFF; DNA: TGTGCCAGCACCCTCGAACGGGGTGGGTACAATGAGCAGTTCTTC
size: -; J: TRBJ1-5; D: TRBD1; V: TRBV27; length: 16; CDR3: CASSSTGGVGNQPQHF; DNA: TGTGCCAGCAGTTCGACAGGGGGCGTTGGCAATCAGCCCCAGCATTTT
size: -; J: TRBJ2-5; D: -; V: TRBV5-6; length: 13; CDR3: CASSLESQETQYF; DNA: TGTGCCAGCAGCTTGGAATCACAAGAGACCCAGTACTTC
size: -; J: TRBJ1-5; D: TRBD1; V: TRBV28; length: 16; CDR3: CASSSWTGGTNQPQHF; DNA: TGTGCCAGCAGTTCTTGGACAGGGGGAACGAATCAGCCCCAGCATTTT
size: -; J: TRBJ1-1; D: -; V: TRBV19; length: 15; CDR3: CASSITGLVATEAFF; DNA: TGTGCCAGTAGTATCACAGGGTTAGTCGCCACTGAAGCTTTCTTT
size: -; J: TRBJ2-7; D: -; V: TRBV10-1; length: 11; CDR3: CASIETYEQYF; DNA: TGCGCCAGCATAGAGACCTACGAGCAGTACTTC
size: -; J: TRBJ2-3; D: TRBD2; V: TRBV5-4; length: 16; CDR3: CASSPDSGRAADTQYF; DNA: TGTGCCAGCAGCCCCGATAGCGGGAGGGCGGCAGATACGCAGTATTTT
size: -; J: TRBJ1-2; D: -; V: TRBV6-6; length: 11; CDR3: CASSDRYGYTF; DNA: TGTGCCAGCAGCGACAGATATGGCTACACCTTC
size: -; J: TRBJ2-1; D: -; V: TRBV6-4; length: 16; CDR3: CASSDSLRSSYNEQFF; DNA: TGTGCCAGCAGTGACTCACTTAGAAGCTCCTACAATGAGCAGTTCTTC